The 9 T cell receptor beta chains presented below share a single source sample, sequenced in a study of T-cell memory formation after mild COVID-19. From the 5' RACE reads, TCRdb called clonotypes with MiXCR, one entry per CDR3 protein. The sample lists 400,000 or so distinct CDR3 sequences, 15% to 20% occurring once. Sample: PBMCs or a T cell subset sorted from them (not recorded which). Source of these receptors: an adult woman who had mild COVID-19 (a few samples of this study predate the infection). Cell type and time point are not known.

This clonotype turned up a few times. This chain's CDR3 is CSEGLAGKDTQYF. For the CDR3, the DNA is TGCAGCGAAGGACTAGCGGGCAAAGATACGCAGTATTTT. The V gene is TRBV29-1, the J gene TRBJ2-3, with TRBD2 matching over 11 bases. The germline V gene has CDR1 SQVTM and CDR2 ANQGSEA. The length of the CDR3 is 13 residues. V lost 7 bases, J lost 5 bases, and 5 bases stayed unmatched.

This clonotype was picked up many times. The CDR3 spells CSARDGAGVGGELFF. CDR3 in DNA: TGCAGTGCTAGGGACGGAGCGGGAGTAGGCGGGGAGCTGTTTTTT. The V gene is TRBV20-1, the J gene TRBJ2-2, with 8 bases fitting TRBD2. The V gene's germline CDR1 is DFQATT and CDR2 SNEGSKA (reference sequence). Trimming removed 3 bases from V and 7 bases from J; junction bases left unmatched: 10. The CDR3 totals 15 residues.

This clonotype showed up just a few times. The rearrangement joins TRBV7-9 to TRBJ2-5; unclear D gene. This CDR3 region has 16 residues. Deletions cut 4 bases from V and 2 bases from J, with 17 bases between. The germline CDR1 and CDR2 sequences are SEHNR and FQNEAQ (reference sequence). The CDR3 region has the DNA TGTGCCAGCAGCTCAACAGACGGACCCCCTCAAGAGACCCAGTACTTC. Translation: CASSSTDGPPQETQYF.

CDR3 protein: CAISESAVDRVDEQYF. In DNA, the CDR3 is TGTGCCATCAGTGAGTCTGCGGTGGACAGGGTTGACGAGCAGTACTTC. The V gene is TRBV10-3, the J gene TRBJ2-7, with TRBD1 matching 8 bases. The ends lost 0 bases at V and 5 bases at J; junction bases unmatched: 9. The CDR3 covers 16 residues. Germline V gene sequence: CDR1 ENHRY, CDR2 SYGVKD.

The rearrangement joins TRBV24-1 to TRBJ1-5, with 9 bases lining up with TRBD1. This CDR3 is built from 15 residues. Germline CDR1 KGHDR, CDR2 SFDVKD. The J segment lost 7 bases and the V segment lost 3 bases, leaving 6 bases of the junction unmatched. The DNA for the CDR3 is TGTGCCACCAGTGATCCAGGACAGGGGAGCCAGCCCCAGCATTTT. Protein: CATSDPGQGSQPQHF.

V is TRBV11-1 and J is TRBJ2-4, with 9 positions matching TRBD2. Per the germline V gene, CDR1 is SGHAT and CDR2 is FQDESV (reference sequence). Trimming at V came to 2 bases and at J to 0 bases, leaving 5 bases not matched to a gene. CDR3 length equals 17 residues. CDR3 loop: CASSLSTSGLAKNIQYF. CDR3 DNA: TGTGCCAGCAGCTTATCTACTAGCGGGTTAGCCAAAAACATTCAGTACTTC.

The genes are TRBV6-6 and TRBJ2-4, with TRBD1 matching over 9 bases. Looked up from germline, CDR1 is MNHNY and CDR2 is SVGAGI (reference sequence). This CDR3 contains 16 residues. Trimming removed 5 bases from V and 2 bases from J; junction bases left unmatched: 7. This CDR3 is CASSPNDRGTKNIQYF. CDR3 coding DNA: TGTGCCAGCAGTCCCAATGACAGGGGGACCAAAAACATTCAGTACTTC.

This chain joins TRBV12-3 or TRBV12-4 and TRBJ1-5, with unresolved D. This CDR3 has 14 amino acids. Trimming stripped 5 bases from V and 8 bases from J, with 16 bases between. DNA of the CDR3: TGTGCCAGCAGTCCGAGAAGCGGGTATGAGCCCCAGCATTTT. Translation: CASSPRSGYEPQHF.

On this clonotype: Compared with germline, one end of the junction differs, possibly owing to a read error. This sequence joins TRBV12-3 or TRBV12-4 and TRBJ2-4; D perhaps matches TRBD1 (6 bases). This CDR3 comprises 12 residues. Here the CDR3 reads CASSLPSGTNHF. The CDR3 bases are TGTGCCAGCAGCCTGCCGTCCGGGACAAATCATTTC.